The T cell receptor (beta chain) under discussion was sequenced for a study of CXCR3-negative and CXCR3-positive naive CD8 T cells. Study observations and caveats: Memory cells showed distinct TRBV-TRBJ patterns, while the two naive subsets matched. Greater hydrophobicity was found in TRB CDR3s of CXCR3-positive naive cells than of CXCR3-negative naive cells. Each naive subset displayed comparably high diversity, whereas memory CD8+ cells displayed much lower diversity.

This CDR3 is built from 11 residues. Per germline, CDR1 DFQATT and CDR2 SNEGSKA (reference sequence). Each CD8+ T cell subset was sorted in triplicate, around 300,000 cells each. Each TRB cDNA library was prepared by 5' RACE (with UMI labels). Following a re-call of the 5' RACE reads, TCRdb has one entry per CDR3 protein and lacks DNA. The sample totals approximately 83,000 distinct CDR3 sequences. Points on this clonotype: What it recognizes is unknown.

This clonotype was sampled from a human donor in good health. Some clones in this sample may be carry-over from other donors' samples. This chain uses TRBV20-1 with TRBJ2-5; there is no DNA to check the TCRdb D call of TRBD2. Sequencing input: naive CXCR3- CD8+ T cells from blood. The subset here: CD45RO-CCR7+CD27+CD95- naive CD8+ T cells lacking CXCR3 (TNR3-). CDR3 sequence: CSARPSETQYF.